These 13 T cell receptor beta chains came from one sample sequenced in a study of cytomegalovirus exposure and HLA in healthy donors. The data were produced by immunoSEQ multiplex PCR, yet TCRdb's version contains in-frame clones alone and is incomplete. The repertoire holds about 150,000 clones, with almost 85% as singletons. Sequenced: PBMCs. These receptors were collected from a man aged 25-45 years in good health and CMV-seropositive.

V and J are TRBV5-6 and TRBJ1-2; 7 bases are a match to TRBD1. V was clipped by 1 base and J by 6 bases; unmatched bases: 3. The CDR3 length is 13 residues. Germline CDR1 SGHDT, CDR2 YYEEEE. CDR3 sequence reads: CASSLKGADGYTF. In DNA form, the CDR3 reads TGTGCCAGCAGCTTGAAGGGGGCGGATGGCTACACCTTC.

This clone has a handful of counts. CDR3 region: CASSHPGQGWNAFF. The CDR3 region has the DNA TGCGCCAGCAGCCACCCCGGACAGGGCTGGAACGCTTTCTTT. The chain recombines TRBV4-1 with TRBJ1-1; TRBD1 agrees at 8 bases. CDR3 size: 14 residues. Germline V gene sequence: CDR1 MGHRA, CDR2 YSYEKL. V shed 3 bases, J shed 11 bases, and the junction held 11 bases outside the gene matches.

CDR3 sequence: CAISERTSGTPYNEQFF. Here the CDR3 DNA reads TGTGCCATCAGTGAACGGACTAGCGGGACCCCCTACAATGAGCAGTTCTTC. The V gene is TRBV10-3, the J gene TRBJ2-1, with 12 bases matching TRBD2. The length of the CDR3 is 17 residues. Germline CDR1 and CDR2: ENHRY and SYGVKD. V gave up 3 bases and J gave up 2 bases; unmatched junction bases: 5.

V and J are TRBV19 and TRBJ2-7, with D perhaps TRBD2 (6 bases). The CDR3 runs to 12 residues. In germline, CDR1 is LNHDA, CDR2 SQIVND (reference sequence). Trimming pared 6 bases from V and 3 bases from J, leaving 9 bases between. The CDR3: CASSPGGYEQYF. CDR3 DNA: TGTGCCAGTAGCCCCGGGGGCTACGAGCAGTACTTC. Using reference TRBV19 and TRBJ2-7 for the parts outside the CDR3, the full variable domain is DGGITQSPKYLFRKEGQNVTLSCEQNLNHDAMYWYRQDPGQGLRLIYYSQIVNDFQKGDIAEGYSVSREKKESFPLTVTSAQKNPTAFYLCASSPGGYEQYFGPGTRLTVT.

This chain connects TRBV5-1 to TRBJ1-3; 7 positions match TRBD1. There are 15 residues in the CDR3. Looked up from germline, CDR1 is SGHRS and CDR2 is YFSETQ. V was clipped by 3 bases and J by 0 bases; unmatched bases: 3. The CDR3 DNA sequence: TGCGCCAGCAGCTGGGGACAGCCCTCTGGAAACACCATATATTTT. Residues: CASSWGQPSGNTIYF.

The CDR3 bases are TGTGCCAGCAGCGTAGGACTAGCGGATGAGCAGTTCTTC. Protein: CASSVGLADEQFF. The V call is TRBV9, the J call TRBJ2-1, with 9 nucleotides matching TRBD2. With 0 bases clipped from V and 8 bases from J, the junction kept 0 bases outside the gene matches. Germline V CDR1 and CDR2: SGDLS, YYNGEE. This CDR3 has 13 residues.

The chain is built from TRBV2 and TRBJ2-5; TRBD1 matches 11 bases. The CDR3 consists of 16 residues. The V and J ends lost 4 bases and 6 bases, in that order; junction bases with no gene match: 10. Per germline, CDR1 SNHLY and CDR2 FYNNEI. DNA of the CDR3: TGTGCCAGCAGTGGTCCTGGACAGGGGGCGAGGAAGACCCAGTACTTC. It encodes CASSGPGQGARKTQYF.

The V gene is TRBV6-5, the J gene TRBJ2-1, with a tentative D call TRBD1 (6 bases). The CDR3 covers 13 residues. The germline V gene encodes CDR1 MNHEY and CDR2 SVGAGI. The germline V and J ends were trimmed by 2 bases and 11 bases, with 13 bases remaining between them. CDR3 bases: TGTGCCAGCAGTTACAGTCCAGGGACAAAGCAGTTCTTC. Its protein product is CASSYSPGTKQFF.

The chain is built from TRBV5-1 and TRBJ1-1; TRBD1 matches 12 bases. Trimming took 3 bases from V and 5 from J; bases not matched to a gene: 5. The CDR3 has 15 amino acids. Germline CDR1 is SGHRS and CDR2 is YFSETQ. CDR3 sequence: CASSSGDRGRTEAFF. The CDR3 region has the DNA TGCGCCAGCAGCTCGGGGGACAGGGGGCGAACTGAAGCTTTCTTT.

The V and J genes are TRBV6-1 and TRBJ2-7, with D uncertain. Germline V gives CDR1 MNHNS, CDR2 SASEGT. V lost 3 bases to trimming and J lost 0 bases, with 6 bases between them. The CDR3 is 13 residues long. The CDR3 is CASSEADSYEQYF. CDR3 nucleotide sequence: TGTGCCAGCAGTGAGGCAGACTCCTACGAGCAGTACTTC.

The CDR3 DNA sequence: TGCGCCAGCAGCCAAGATGGGGGTAGCGGGACAGCCGGGAGAAATGAGCAGTTCTTC. Translated, it gives CASSQDGGSGTAGRNEQFF. The rearrangement uses TRBV4-1 and TRBJ2-1; maybe TRBD2 (8 bases). The CDR3 consists of 19 residues. CDR1 is MGHRA and CDR2 is YSYEKL in the germline V gene. V was clipped by 0 bases and J by 7 bases, with 25 bases between them.

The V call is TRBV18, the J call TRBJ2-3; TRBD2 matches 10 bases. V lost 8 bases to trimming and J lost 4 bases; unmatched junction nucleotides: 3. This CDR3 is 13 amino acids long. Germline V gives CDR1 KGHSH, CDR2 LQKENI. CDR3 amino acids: CASQAGGADTQYF. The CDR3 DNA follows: TGTGCCAGCCAAGCGGGAGGGGCAGATACGCAGTATTTT.

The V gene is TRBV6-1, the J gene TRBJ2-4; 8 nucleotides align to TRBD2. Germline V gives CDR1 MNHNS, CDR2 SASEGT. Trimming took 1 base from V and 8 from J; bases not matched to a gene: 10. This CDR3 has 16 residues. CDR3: CASSEELAGSGDIQYF. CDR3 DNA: TGTGCCAGCAGTGAAGAATTAGCGGGATCAGGGGACATTCAGTACTTC.